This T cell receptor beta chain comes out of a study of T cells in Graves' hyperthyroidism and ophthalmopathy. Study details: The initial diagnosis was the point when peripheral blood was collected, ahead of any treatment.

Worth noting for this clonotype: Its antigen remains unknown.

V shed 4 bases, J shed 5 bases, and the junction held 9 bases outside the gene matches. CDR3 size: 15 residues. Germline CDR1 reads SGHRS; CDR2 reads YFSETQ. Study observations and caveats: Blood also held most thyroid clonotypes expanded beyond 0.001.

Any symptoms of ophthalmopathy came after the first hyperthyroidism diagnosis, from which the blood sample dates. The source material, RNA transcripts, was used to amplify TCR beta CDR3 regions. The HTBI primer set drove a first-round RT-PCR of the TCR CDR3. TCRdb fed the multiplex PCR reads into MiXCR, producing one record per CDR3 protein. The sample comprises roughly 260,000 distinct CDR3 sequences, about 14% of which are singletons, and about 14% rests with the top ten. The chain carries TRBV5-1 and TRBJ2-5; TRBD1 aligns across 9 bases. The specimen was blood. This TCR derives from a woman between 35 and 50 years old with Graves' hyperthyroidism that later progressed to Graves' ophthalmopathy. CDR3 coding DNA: TGCGCCAGCAGCCCCTTATACAGGGGGCGGGAGACCCAGTACTTC. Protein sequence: CASSPLYRGRETQYF.